These 23 T cell receptor beta chains were all obtained from the same sample, sequenced in a study of regulatory T cells in long-lasting Graves disease. With iRepertoire HTBI primers and Arm-PCR of CDR3 regions, TCR beta libraries were built. TCRdb re-called the multiplex PCR reads with MiXCR, one entry per CDR3 protein. Of more than 300,000 distinct CDR3 sequences in the sample, roughly 15% were seen once. As to time point: newly diagnosed GD, antithyroid drugs for less than 3 months. Following extraction of RNA from PBMCs, that RNA was used to make the TCR library. The source was peripheral blood mononuclear cells (PBMCs), collected at new diagnosis, from a patient treated with antithyroid drugs. The receptors were gathered from a female donor with Graves disease.

The table lists this clonotype with many counts. V usage is TRBV11-2 and J usage is TRBJ2-3, with D possibly TRBD2 on 5 matching bases. The CDR3 runs 14 residues. Germline V gene lookup returns CDR1 SGHAT and CDR2 FQNNGV. Trimming took off 5 bases at V and 6 bases at J, with 15 bases between the two ends. CDR3 in DNA: TGTGCCAGCAGCATAGGACTCGTGTCTGATACGCAGTATTTT. Residues: CASSIGLVSDTQYF.

This clonotype was seen repeatedly, ten times or more. The J gene is TRBJ2-5, the V gene TRBV7-9; 7 bases align to TRBD1. V was clipped by 2 bases and J by 1 base; unmatched bases: 13. This CDR3 has 18 residues. Germline CDR1 SEHNR, CDR2 FQNEAQ (reference sequence). Here the CDR3 reads CASSLILMKGTVQETQYF. The CDR3 nucleotides are TGTGCCAGCAGCTTAATCTTAATGAAAGGGACAGTCCAAGAGACCCAGTACTTC. The full variable domain, completed using reference TRBV7-9 and TRBJ2-5, is DTGVSQNPRHKITKRGQNVTFRCDPISEHNRLYWYRQTLGQGPEFLTYFQNEAQLEKSRLLSDRFSAERPKGSFSTLEIQRTEQGDSAMYLCASSLILMKGTVQETQYFGPGTRLLVL.

This clonotype was detected ten times or more. The gene calls are TRBV13 and TRBJ2-1; 9 bases agree with TRBD2. This CDR3 has 17 residues. Germline trimming cut 1 base from V and 5 bases from J; bases unmatched to any gene: 9. Germline CDR1 is PRHDT and CDR2 is FYEKMQ (reference sequence). The CDR3 coding sequence is TGTGCCAGCAGCTTAGCCGGCCAGCGGGGGGACCACAATGAGCAGTTCTTC. Its protein product is CASSLAGQRGDHNEQFF.

This clonotype has at least ten counts. J is TRBJ2-7 and V is TRBV6-4; the match to TRBD1 covers 9 bases. The CDR3 totals 14 residues. In germline, CDR1 is MRHNA, CDR2 SNTAGT. The J segment lost 1 base and the V segment lost 6 bases, leaving 4 bases of the junction unmatched. The CDR3 DNA sequence: TGTGCCAGCAGGGAAGACAGGGGGTCCTACGAGCAGTACTTC. Translated: CASREDRGSYEQYF.

This clonotype was recorded many times. The CDR3 reads CASSWRTSGGAADTQYF. The DNA of the CDR3 is TGTGCCAGCAGTTGGCGGACTAGCGGGGGGGCCGCAGATACGCAGTATTTT. The V call is TRBV27, the J call TRBJ2-3; 15 nucleotides align to TRBD2. CDR1 is MNHEY, CDR2 SMNVEV, per germline (reference sequence). The CDR3 totals 17 residues. V lost 4 bases, J lost 4 bases, and 6 bases stayed unmatched.

Regarding this clonotype: One base away lies a much larger clone, so this may be a sequencing read error. This chain links TRBV7-2 with TRBJ1-5, with a possible D match to TRBD1 (5 bases). This CDR3 region has 15 residues. Trimming removed 5 bases from V and 0 bases from J, with 11 bases in between. CDR1 and CDR2 from the germline V gene are SGHTA and FQGNSA. The CDR3 loop is CASSLGLLSNQPQHF. The CDR3 DNA follows: TGTGCCAGCAGCCTGGGACTTCTTAGCAATCAGCCCCAGCATTTT.

The rearrangement uses TRBV12-3 or TRBV12-4 and TRBJ2-2; D uncertain. The CDR3 runs to 13 residues. V lost 4 bases and J 6 bases, leaving 9 bases between the germline ends. This chain's CDR3 is CASSWSPSGELFF. The CDR3 nucleotides read TGTGCCAGCAGTTGGAGCCCTTCCGGGGAGCTGTTTTTT.

Many counts were recorded for this clonotype. In DNA, the CDR3 is TGTGCCAGCAGTCGGGACAGGGGTATCTTCGGAAACACCATATATTTT. Translating gives CASSRDRGIFGNTIYF. The genes are TRBV12-3 or TRBV12-4 and TRBJ1-3; 10 positions match TRBD1. The junction had 8 bases not matched to a gene; V was cut back by 5 bases and J by 4 bases. There are 16 residues in the CDR3.

This clonotype was detected many times. The chain recombines TRBV27 with TRBJ1-1; no definite D call. Deletions cut 1 base from V and 7 bases from J, with 10 bases between. The CDR3 runs 13 residues. Germline V gene sequence: CDR1 MNHEY, CDR2 SMNVEV (reference sequence). CDR3 DNA: TGTGCCAGCAGTTTATATTTGGGCAGTGAAGCTTTCTTT. Translated: CASSLYLGSEAFF.

The chain's CDR3 is CASSPPGQGLYGYTF. CDR3 bases: TGTGCCAGCAGCCCTCCGGGACAGGGGTTGTATGGCTACACCTTC. The V call is TRBV27, the J call TRBJ1-2; 10 bases agree with TRBD1. The CDR3 length is 15 residues. From germline, CDR1 is MNHEY and CDR2 SMNVEV (reference sequence). J gave up 5 bases and V 6 bases, and 9 bases lay outside the gene matches.

This clonotype was recorded a few times. A much larger clone lies one base from this, so it may be a read error. This rearrangement joins TRBV2 to TRBJ2-5, with 7 positions matching TRBD1. J gave up 5 bases and V 3 bases, and 12 bases lay outside the gene matches. Germline assignment: CDR1 SNHLY and CDR2 FYNNEI. The CDR3 length is 16 residues. The CDR3 loop reads CASSDLDRAGAETQYF. The CDR3 DNA follows: TGTGCCAGCAGTGACCTCGACAGGGCGGGTGCCGAGACCCAGTACTTC.

In its sample, this clonotype was seen many times. The chain joins TRBV15 to TRBJ1-4; no reliable D call. CDR3 size: 16 residues. CDR1 is LNHNV and CDR2 is YYDKDF in the germline V gene (reference sequence). V was clipped by 1 base and J by 0 bases, with 9 bases between them. In nucleotides, the CDR3 is TGTGCCACCAGCAGAGGGGCCCTTGCAACTAATGAAAAACTGTTTTTT. Protein product: CATSRGALATNEKLFF.

The sample holds many counts of this clonotype. This chain links TRBV12-3 or TRBV12-4 with TRBJ1-2, with 9 nucleotides matching TRBD1. There are 13 residues in the CDR3. V gave up 3 bases and J gave up 4 bases; unmatched junction bases: 0. CDR3 nucleotide sequence: TGTGCCAGCAGTTTGGACAGGGGCTATGGCTACACCTTC. It codes for CASSLDRGYGYTF.

This clonotype has ten or more counts. The V call is TRBV11-1, the J call TRBJ2-7, with D unresolved. V lost 1 base and J lost 0, with 10 bases in between. CDR1 is SGHAT and CDR2 is FQDESV in the germline V gene (reference sequence). There are 15 residues in the CDR3. In DNA, the CDR3 is TGTGCCAGCAGCTTAGAACGGAGCAACTCCTACGAGCAGTACTTC. Its protein product is CASSLERSNSYEQYF.

This clonotype was seen ten or more times. This chain uses TRBV20-1 with TRBJ1-6; the D is unclear. The V and J ends lost 3 bases and 6 bases respectively, with 12 bases between them. Germline assignment: CDR1 DFQATT and CDR2 SNEGSKA (reference sequence). The CDR3 loop spans 14 amino acids. The CDR3 here is CSARERGTNSPLHF. DNA for the CDR3: TGCAGTGCTAGGGAACGGGGTACTAATTCACCCCTCCACTTT.

The table lists this clonotype with many counts. The rearrangement joins TRBV12-3 or TRBV12-4 to TRBJ1-2, with 11 bases fitting TRBD1. The V segment lost 7 bases and the J segment 4 bases; nucleotides outside the gene matches: 11. CDR3 length equals 16 residues. The CDR3 DNA follows: TGTGCCAGCACCTGGGACAGGGGGGCAATAACCTATGGCTACACCTTC. Its translation: CASTWDRGAITYGYTF.

This clonotype showed up many times. The chain carries TRBV4-1 and TRBJ2-3; D is unclear. CDR3 size: 13 residues. Between the trimmed V and J ends, which lost 2 bases and 2 bases, there was a span of 5 bases. Germline CDR1 MGHRA, CDR2 YSYEKL. CDR3 in amino acids: CASSQRTTDTQYF. The CDR3 DNA is TGCGCCAGCAGCCAAAGAACCACAGATACGCAGTATTTT.

This clonotype came up many times. The V call is TRBV3-1, the J call TRBJ2-1, with TRBD2 matching over 7 bases. J was trimmed by 5 bases and V by 1 base; bases with no gene match: 2. Germline V gene lookup returns CDR1 LGHDT and CDR2 YNNKEL (reference sequence). The CDR3 spans 14 residues. The CDR3 protein is CASSQGLADNEQFF. DNA for the CDR3: TGTGCCAGCAGCCAAGGGCTAGCGGACAATGAGCAGTTCTTC.

This clonotype was observed many times. The rearrangement links TRBV28 to TRBJ2-7; D uncertain. Per germline, CDR1 MDHEN and CDR2 SYDVKM. There are 12 residues in the CDR3. V lost 5 bases to trimming and J lost 2 bases, with 7 bases between them. CDR3 sequence: CASSPPAYEQYF. In DNA form, the CDR3 reads TGTGCCAGCAGTCCTCCGGCCTACGAGCAGTACTTC.

Ten or more counts support this clonotype. The V call is TRBV15, the J call TRBJ1-5, with D hard to call. V was pared by 8 bases and J by 2 bases, with 10 bases between. The CDR3 is 13 residues long. The germline CDR1 and CDR2 sequences are LNHNV and YYDKDF (reference sequence). The CDR3 sequence: CATDTGGNQPQHF. As DNA, the CDR3 is TGTGCCACCGACACCGGTGGCAATCAGCCCCAGCATTTT.

This clonotype has just a few counts. The J gene is TRBJ2-2, the V gene TRBV6-2 or TRBV6-3; TRBD2 is a possible D gene (5 bases). Germline CDR1 reads MNHEY; CDR2 reads SVGEGT. The length of the CDR3 is 15 residues. V was clipped by 5 bases and J by 3 bases, with 13 bases between them. The CDR3 here is CASSRQAGDTGELFF. CDR3 nucleotides: TGTGCCAGCAGTCGGCAGGCCGGGGACACCGGGGAGCTGTTTTTT.

The chain combines TRBV28 with TRBJ1-2, with D uncertain. This CDR3 is 10 amino acids long. V lost 8 bases to trimming and J lost 7 bases, with 8 bases between them. The germline V gene encodes CDR1 MDHEN and CDR2 SYDVKM. In DNA, the CDR3 is TGTGCCAGCGGGGAGATTGGCTACACCTTC. Its translation: CASGEIGYTF.

This clonotype was counted a few times. Only one base separates this from a far larger clonotype, so it likely reflects a read error. This CDR3 is missing its conserved last phenylalanine or tryptophan, likely due to a read error. The rearrangement links TRBV11-2 to TRBJ2-5; the match to TRBD1 covers 8 bases. The J call may not be correct, given that the DNA end is closer to TRBJ2-1. The germline CDR1 and CDR2 sequences are SGHAT and FQNNGV. The CDR3 is 14 residues long. As DNA, the CDR3 is TGTGCCAGCAGCTACCGGGACAGGATAAATGAGCAGTTCCTC. Protein sequence: CASSYRDRINEQFL.